Below, 4 T cell receptor beta chains from the same sample are listed, as sequenced in a study of CD8+CD57+ T cells in acquired aplastic anemia. Previously, flow cytometry had revealed CD8+CD57+ cell expansion in the patients chosen for sequencing. Genomic DNA, serving as template, underwent TCR beta VDJ and CDR3 profiling. TCRdb re-called the reads with MiXCR, one entry per CDR3 protein. The table includes roughly 250,000 distinct CDR3 sequences, roughly half detected once. Sequencing was carried out using sorted CD4+, CD8+, or CD8+CD57+ T cells (not recorded which) from PBMCs. The receptors were sampled from a human donor with aplastic anemia.

The CDR3 nucleotides read TGTGCCAGCAGCCAACCTTCGACAGGGTGGAAGTACGAGCAGTACTTC. It encodes CASSQPSTGWKYEQYF. The chain joins TRBV9 to TRBJ2-7, with 7 positions matching TRBD1. The CDR3 totals 16 residues. CDR1 and CDR2 from the germline V gene are SGDLS and YYNGEE. The V and J ends lost 4 bases and 4 bases, in that order; junction bases with no gene match: 14.

The V and J genes are TRBV11-2 and TRBJ1-2; 8 bases agree with TRBD1. Germline values: CDR1 SGHAT, CDR2 FQNNGV. This CDR3 contains 16 residues. J lost 8 bases, V lost 5 bases, and 16 bases had no gene match. The CDR3 sequence: CASSAKSGTGSSGYTF. The CDR3 DNA follows: TGTGCCAGCAGCGCGAAGTCCGGGACAGGATCTTCCGGCTACACCTTC. The whole variable domain, filled in from reference TRBV11-2 and TRBJ1-2, reads EAGVAQSPRYKIIEKRQSVAFWCNPISGHATLYWYQQILGQGPKLLIQFQNNGVVDDSQLPKDRFSAERLKGVDSTLKIQPAKLEDSAVYLCASSAKSGTGSSGYTFGSGTRLTVV.

The chain has TRBV6-6 and TRBJ1-2; D is unresolved. Germline V gives CDR1 MNHNY, CDR2 SVGAGI (reference sequence). Trimming pared 5 bases from V and 4 bases from J, leaving 11 bases between. The CDR3 covers 13 residues. CDR3 residues: CASSGYDGYGYTF. CDR3 nucleotide sequence: TGTGCCAGCAGTGGCTACGACGGCTATGGCTACACCTTC.

This clonotype was detected ten times or more. The chain joins TRBV6-1 to TRBJ1-1; the D is unclear. Germline CDR1 MNHNS, CDR2 SASEGT. V was trimmed by 10 bases and J by 1 base, leaving 16 bases between them. The CDR3 extends over 14 amino acids. The DNA for the CDR3 is TGTGCCACGACCCTAGATTCTAGGAACACTGAAGCTTTCTTT. It codes for CATTLDSRNTEAFF.